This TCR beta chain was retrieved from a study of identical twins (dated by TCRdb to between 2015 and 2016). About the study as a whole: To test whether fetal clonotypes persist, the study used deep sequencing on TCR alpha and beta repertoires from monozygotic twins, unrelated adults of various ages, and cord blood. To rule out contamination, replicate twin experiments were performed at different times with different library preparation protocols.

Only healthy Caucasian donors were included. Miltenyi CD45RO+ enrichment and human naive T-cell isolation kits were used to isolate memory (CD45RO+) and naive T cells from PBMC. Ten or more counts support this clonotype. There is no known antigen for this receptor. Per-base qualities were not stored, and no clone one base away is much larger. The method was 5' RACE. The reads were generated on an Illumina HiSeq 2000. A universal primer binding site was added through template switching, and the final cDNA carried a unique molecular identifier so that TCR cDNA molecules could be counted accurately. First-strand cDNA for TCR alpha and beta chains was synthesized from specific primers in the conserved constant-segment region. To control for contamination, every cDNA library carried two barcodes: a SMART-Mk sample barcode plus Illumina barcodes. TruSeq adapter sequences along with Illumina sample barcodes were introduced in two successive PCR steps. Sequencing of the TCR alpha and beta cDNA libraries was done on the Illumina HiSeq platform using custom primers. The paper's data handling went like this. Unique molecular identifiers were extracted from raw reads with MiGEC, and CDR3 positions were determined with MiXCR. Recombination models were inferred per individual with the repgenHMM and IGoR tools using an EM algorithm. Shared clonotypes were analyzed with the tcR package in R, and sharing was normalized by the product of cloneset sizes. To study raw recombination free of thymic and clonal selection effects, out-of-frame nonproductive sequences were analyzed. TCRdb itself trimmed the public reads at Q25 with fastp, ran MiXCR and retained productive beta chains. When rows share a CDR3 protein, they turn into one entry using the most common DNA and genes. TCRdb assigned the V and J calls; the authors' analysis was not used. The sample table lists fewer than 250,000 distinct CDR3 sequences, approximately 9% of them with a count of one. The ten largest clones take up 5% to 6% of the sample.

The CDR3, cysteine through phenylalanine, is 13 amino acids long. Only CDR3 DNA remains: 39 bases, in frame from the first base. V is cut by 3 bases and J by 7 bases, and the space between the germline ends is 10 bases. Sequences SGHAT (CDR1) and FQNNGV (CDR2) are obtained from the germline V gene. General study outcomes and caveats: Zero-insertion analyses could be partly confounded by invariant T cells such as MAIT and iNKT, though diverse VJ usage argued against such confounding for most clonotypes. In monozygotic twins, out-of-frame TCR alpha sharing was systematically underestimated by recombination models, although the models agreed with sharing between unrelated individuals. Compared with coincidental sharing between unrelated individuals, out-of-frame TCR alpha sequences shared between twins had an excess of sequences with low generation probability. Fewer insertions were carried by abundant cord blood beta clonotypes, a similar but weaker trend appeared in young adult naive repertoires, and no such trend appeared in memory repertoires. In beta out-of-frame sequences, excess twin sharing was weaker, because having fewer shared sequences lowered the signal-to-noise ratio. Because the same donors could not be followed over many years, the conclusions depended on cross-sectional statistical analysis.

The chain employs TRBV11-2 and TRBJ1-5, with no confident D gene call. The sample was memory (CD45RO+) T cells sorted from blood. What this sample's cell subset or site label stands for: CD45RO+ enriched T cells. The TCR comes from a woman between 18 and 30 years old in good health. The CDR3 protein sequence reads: CASSLEGSQPQHF. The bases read TGTGCCAGCAGCTTGGAGGGTTCGCAGCCCCAGCATTTT.